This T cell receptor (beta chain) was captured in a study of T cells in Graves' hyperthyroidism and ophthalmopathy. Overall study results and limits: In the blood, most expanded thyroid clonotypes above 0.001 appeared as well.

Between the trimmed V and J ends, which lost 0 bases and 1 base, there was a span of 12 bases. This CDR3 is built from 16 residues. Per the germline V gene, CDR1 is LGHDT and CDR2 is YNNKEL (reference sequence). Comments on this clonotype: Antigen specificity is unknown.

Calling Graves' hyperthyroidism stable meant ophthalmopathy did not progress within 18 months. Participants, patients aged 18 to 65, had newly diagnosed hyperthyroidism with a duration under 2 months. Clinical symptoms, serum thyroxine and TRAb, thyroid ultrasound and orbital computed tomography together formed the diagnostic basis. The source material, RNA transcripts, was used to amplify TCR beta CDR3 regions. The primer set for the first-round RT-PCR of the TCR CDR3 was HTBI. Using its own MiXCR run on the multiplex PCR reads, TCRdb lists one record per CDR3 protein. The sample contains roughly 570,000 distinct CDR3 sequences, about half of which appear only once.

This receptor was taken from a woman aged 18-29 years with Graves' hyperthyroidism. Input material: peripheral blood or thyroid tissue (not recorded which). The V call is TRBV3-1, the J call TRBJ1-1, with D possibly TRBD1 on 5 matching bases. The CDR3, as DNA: TGTGCCAGCAGCCAAGATAAGGAGACAGCGAACACTGAAGCTTTCTTT. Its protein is CASSQDKETANTEAFF.